The next 21 T cell receptor beta chains were all read from a single sample in a study of blood T cells in healthy people across ages. A J-beta primer mix and a sample-barcoded 5' primer were used in a second PCR of about 7 to 12 cycles. From the 5' RACE reads, TCRdb called clonotypes with MiXCR, one entry per CDR3 protein. The sample lists over 500,000 distinct CDR3 sequences; about 28% were seen once. The sample also formed part of further work on T cells of mothers and their children.

Input material: blood. The receptors stem from a boy between 2 and 10 years old in good health.

CDR3 DNA: TGTGCCAGCAGTGAACGGGACAGGGGTGGAAATGAGCAGTTCTTC. It codes for CASSERDRGGNEQFF. The rearrangement links TRBV6-1 to TRBJ2-1, with TRBD1 matching over 10 bases. Germline V gene data show CDR1 as MNHNS and CDR2 as SASEGT. Trimming took 2 bases from V and 7 from J; bases not matched to a gene: 5. The CDR3 is 15 amino acids.

The V and J genes are TRBV28 and TRBJ2-5; TRBD1 matches at 7 bases. The V segment lost 7 bases and the J segment 5 bases; nucleotides outside the gene matches: 10. Germline CDR1 reads MDHEN; CDR2 reads SYDVKM. CDR3 length: 14 amino acids. This CDR3 is CASIGGRGDETQYF. Here the CDR3 DNA reads TGTGCCAGCATAGGGGGCCGGGGAGACGAGACCCAGTACTTC.

This sequence joins TRBV2 and TRBJ1-1, with 9 bases fitting TRBD1. Germline values: CDR1 SNHLY, CDR2 FYNNEI. CDR3 length: 14 residues. V lost 6 bases and J lost 6; bases outside the gene matches: 8. CDR3 coding DNA: TGTGCCAGCAGAGAGACAGGGGGGTTACCTGAAGCTTTCTTT. Translated, it gives CASRETGGLPEAFF.

This sequence joins TRBV7-2 and TRBJ1-1; D remains unclear. The germline V gene has CDR1 SGHTA and CDR2 FQGNSA. The CDR3 has 14 residues. The V end was cut by 5 bases, the J end by 6 bases, with 16 bases between. Here the CDR3 DNA reads TGTGCCAGCAGCGCGCGACAAGGTAGGGCTGAAGCTTTCTTT. The encoded protein is CASSARQGRAEAFF.

This clonotype showed up just a few times. The chain uses TRBV6-2 or TRBV6-3 and TRBJ2-7; D call uncertain. The CDR3 loop spans 11 amino acids. Trimming took 8 bases from V and 3 from J, leaving 8 bases between them. Germline V gives CDR1 MNHEY, CDR2 SVGEGT. CDR3 DNA: TGTGCCAGCGGTCGGCTCTACGAGCAGTACTTC. It encodes CASGRLYEQYF.

In this sample, this clonotype turned up a few times. The chain couples TRBV27 to TRBJ1-1; D is undetermined. Trimming left V 8 bases short and J 4 bases short, with 14 bases between. CDR3 length: 13 amino acids. The germline CDR1 and CDR2 sequences are MNHEY and SMNVEV (reference sequence). The CDR3 reads CASLVVLGTEAFF. The CDR3 DNA follows: TGTGCCAGCCTAGTGGTCTTGGGCACTGAAGCTTTCTTT.

The V and J genes are TRBV5-1 and TRBJ2-7; tentative D call: TRBD1 (5 bases). V shed 4 bases and J shed 2 bases, with 16 bases lying between them. The CDR3 runs to 15 residues. Germline V gives CDR1 SGHRS, CDR2 YFSETQ. The CDR3 loop reads CASSRVDGRAYEQYF. The CDR3 DNA reads as TGCGCCAGCAGCCGAGTCGATGGCAGGGCCTACGAGCAGTACTTC.

This clonotype was counted a few times. The CDR3 DNA follows: TGCAGTGCCGCGGGCGGGAGTGGCGTTTACGAGCAGTACTTC. It encodes CSAAGGSGVYEQYF. The chain carries TRBV20-1 and TRBJ2-7, with TRBD2 identical over 7 bases. V shed 6 bases, J shed 4 bases, and the junction held 12 bases outside the gene matches. Germline CDR1 and CDR2: DFQATT and SNEGSKA (reference sequence). This CDR3 contains 14 residues.

The chain is built from TRBV20-1 and TRBJ2-3; D remains ambiguous. The germline CDR1 and CDR2 sequences are DFQATT and SNEGSKA (reference sequence). Between the trimmed V and J ends, which lost 0 bases and 2 bases, there was a span of 3 bases. CDR3 length: 12 residues. The CDR3 bases are TGCAGTGCTAGAGAGACCACAGATACGCAGTATTTT. Protein sequence: CSARETTDTQYF.

A few counts support this clonotype. This chain links TRBV2 with TRBJ1-1; perhaps TRBD1 as D (6 bases). This CDR3 spans 13 amino acids. The germline CDR1 and CDR2 sequences are SNHLY and FYNNEI. V lost 4 bases, J lost 4 bases, and 10 bases lay in between. The CDR3 DNA sequence: TGTGCCAGCAGTGTCCAGGGGCCCACTGAAGCTTTCTTT. The encoded protein is CASSVQGPTEAFF.

This chain links TRBV7-3 with TRBJ2-1; 7 bases map to TRBD2. Trimming took 0 bases from V and 2 from J; bases not matched to a gene: 7. Germline CDR1 is SGHTA and CDR2 is FQGTGA. This CDR3 contains 17 residues. The CDR3 bases are TGTGCCAGCAGCTTAACGACCCGGGGGGACCCCTACAATGAGCAGTTCTTC. Its translation is CASSLTTRGDPYNEQFF.

This sequence joins TRBV5-1 and TRBJ1-2; D ambiguous. The CDR3 covers 14 residues. Trimming removed 0 bases from V and 0 bases from J, with 6 bases in between. Germline V gene sequence: CDR1 SGHRS, CDR2 YFSETQ. Here the CDR3 reads CASSLDGSNYGYTF. The DNA for the CDR3 is TGCGCCAGCAGCTTGGACGGTTCTAACTATGGCTACACCTTC.

CDR3 in amino acids: CASSQDVGASNYGYTF. The CDR3 DNA reads as TGTGCCAGCAGCCAAGATGTCGGGGCATCGAACTATGGCTACACCTTC. This chain uses TRBV4-2 with TRBJ1-2; a possible D gene is TRBD1 (5 bases). The CDR3 consists of 16 residues. CDR1 and CDR2 (germline): LGHNA, YNFKEQ. With 0 bases removed from V and 2 bases from J, the gap between germline ends came to 13 bases.

The chain carries TRBV6-1 and TRBJ1-2, with D possibly being TRBD1 (6 bases). The CDR3 loop spans 15 amino acids. Trimming shortened V by 2 bases and J by 7 bases, and 17 bases separated the two germline ends. Germline assignment: CDR1 MNHNS and CDR2 SASEGT. The CDR3 sequence: CASSEPRGRLGGYTF. The DNA for the CDR3 is TGTGCCAGCAGTGAACCCCGGGGGCGGTTAGGTGGCTACACCTTC.

The V gene is TRBV29-1, the J gene TRBJ2-7, with TRBD1 matching 12 bases. The CDR3 runs to 14 residues. V lost 4 bases, J lost 4 bases, and 5 bases stayed unmatched. Per germline, CDR1 SQVTM and CDR2 ANQGSEA. The CDR3 here is CSVVRDRGLYEQYF. In DNA, the CDR3 is TGCAGCGTTGTCCGGGACAGGGGGCTTTACGAGCAGTACTTC.

The V call is TRBV2, the J call TRBJ2-5; D is unresolved. Near its end, the DNA agrees better with TRBJ2-7, so the J call may be wrong. Germline values: CDR1 SNHLY, CDR2 FYNNEI. The CDR3 runs to 14 residues. The CDR3 sequence: CASKAHGVPYEQYF. The CDR3 nucleotides read TGTGCCAGCAAGGCCCACGGCGTTCCCTACGAGCAGTACTTC.

The V call is TRBV12-5, the J call TRBJ2-1, with D possibly TRBD2 on 5 matching bases. V was trimmed by 1 base and J by 4 bases, leaving 23 bases between them. CDR3 length: 19 residues. The germline CDR1 and CDR2 sequences are LGHNT and FRNRAP. CDR3 DNA sequence: TGTGCTAGTGGTTTGGACGACCGAGGGAGCCGAAGTCTATACAATGAGCAGTTCTTC. Translated, it gives CASGLDDRGSRSLYNEQFF.

There are a few counts of this clonotype. The genes are TRBV7-9 and TRBJ1-2; 8 nucleotides align to TRBD1. CDR3 size: 15 residues. J was trimmed by 3 bases and V by 5 bases; bases with no gene match: 8. CDR1 is SEHNR and CDR2 is FQNEAQ in the germline V gene (reference sequence). The CDR3 DNA follows: TGTGCCAGCAGCGGGGGGACAGGACTTGACTATGGCTACACCTTC. Translated, it gives CASSGGTGLDYGYTF.

This clonotype was seen a few times. V and J are TRBV4-1 and TRBJ1-5; 7 bases are a match to TRBD1. The CDR3 has 17 residues. Germline loops: CDR1 MGHRA, CDR2 YSYEKL. Trimming cost V 2 bases and J 3 bases; bases outside gene matches: 10. CDR3 residues: CASSQLWMGQNNQPQHF. The CDR3 DNA reads as TGCGCCAGCAGCCAACTGTGGATGGGACAGAACAATCAGCCCCAGCATTTT.

This clonotype was seen repeatedly, ten times or more. In DNA form, the CDR3 reads TGTGCCAGCAGCTTACGGCCCCAAGAGACCCAGTACTTC. Amino acids: CASSLRPQETQYF. V is TRBV7-9 and J is TRBJ2-5; no clear D. With 2 bases removed from V and 1 base from J, the gap between germline ends came to 5 bases. The CDR3 is 13 residues long. Per germline, CDR1 SEHNR and CDR2 FQNEAQ (reference sequence).

The V and J genes are TRBV3-1 and TRBJ2-1, with 7 bases matching TRBD2. The CDR3 has 15 residues. After removal of 4 bases from V and 6 bases from J, the junction contained 9 bases not matched to a gene. CDR1 and CDR2 from the germline V gene are LGHDT and YNNKEL (reference sequence). This chain's CDR3 is CASSRRSVAGNEQFF. The CDR3 DNA reads as TGTGCCAGCAGCCGAAGGTCGGTAGCGGGCAATGAGCAGTTCTTC.